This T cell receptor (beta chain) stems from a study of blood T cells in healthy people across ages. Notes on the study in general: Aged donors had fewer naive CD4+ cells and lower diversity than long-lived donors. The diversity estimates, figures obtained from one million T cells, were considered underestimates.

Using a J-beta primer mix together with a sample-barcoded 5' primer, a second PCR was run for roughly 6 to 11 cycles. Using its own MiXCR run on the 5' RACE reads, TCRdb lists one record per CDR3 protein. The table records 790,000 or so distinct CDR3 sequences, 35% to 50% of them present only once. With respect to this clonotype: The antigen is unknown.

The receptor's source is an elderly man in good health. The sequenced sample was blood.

CDR3 sequence reads: CSAKGQGLKETQYF. Written as DNA, the CDR3 is TGCAGTGCTAAGGGACAGGGTTTGAAGGAGACCCAGTACTTC. The V gene is TRBV20-1, the J gene TRBJ2-5; TRBD1 aligns across 9 bases. The junction had 8 bases not matched to a gene; V was cut back by 4 bases and J by 5 bases. The CDR3 extends over 14 amino acids. The germline CDR1 and CDR2 sequences are DFQATT and SNEGSKA (reference sequence).